One and the same sample provided the 16 T cell receptor beta chains below, sequenced in a study of long-term antiretroviral therapy in people with HIV. At survey level, the immunoSEQ assay was run in its v3.0 version. Clones were read by immunoSEQ multiplex PCR, and TCRdb kept only the in-frame ones, dropping some. The sample lists about 24,000 clones; about nine tenths were seen once. The source material was unsorted PBMCs, sampled 1.8 years before starting antiretroviral therapy. These TCRs come from a man between 50 and 59 years old with HIV.

The rearrangement uses TRBV6-5 and TRBJ1-1, with D uncertain. CDR3 length: 13 amino acids. V was trimmed by 6 bases and J by 1 base, leaving 9 bases between them. Per the germline V gene, CDR1 is MNHEY and CDR2 is SVGAGI. The CDR3, as DNA: TGTGCCAGCAGGTATGAAGGGAACACTGAAGCTTTCTTT. Amino acid sequence: CASRYEGNTEAFF.

V gene TRBV6-4 combines with J gene TRBJ2-1, with TRBD2 identical over 8 bases. The J segment lost 4 bases and the V segment lost 4 bases, leaving 6 bases of the junction unmatched. The CDR3 has 15 residues. Germline V gene lookup returns CDR1 MRHNA and CDR2 SNTAGT. The CDR3 coding sequence is TGTGCCAGCAGTGTGTTAGCGGGGTATTACAATGAGCAGTTCTTC. Translating it yields CASSVLAGYYNEQFF.

The chain combines TRBV5-4 with TRBJ2-3; no reliable D call. Germline lookup yields CDR1 SGHNT and CDR2 YYREEE (reference sequence). This CDR3 region has 15 residues. Trimming took 3 bases from V and 5 from J, leaving 16 bases between them. For the CDR3, the DNA is TGTGCCAGCAGCTCGGCAAAAGGGTTTGGAGATACGCAGTATTTT. As protein: CASSSAKGFGDTQYF.

The chain combines TRBV6-5 with TRBJ2-1; 13 nucleotides agree with TRBD2. Germline V CDR1 and CDR2: MNHEY, SVGAGI. The junction had 5 bases not matched to a gene; V was cut back by 11 bases and J by 7 bases. CDR3 size: 13 residues. Written as DNA, the CDR3 is TGTGCCGGAAGGACTAGCGGGAGTAATGAGCAGTTCTTC. Its translation is CAGRTSGSNEQFF.

The chain is built from TRBV9 and TRBJ1-2; D uncertain. Trimming removed 2 bases at V and 4 bases at J, with 9 bases between. This CDR3 has 13 residues. CDR1 SGDLS and CDR2 YYNGEE come from the germline V gene. The CDR3 bases are TGTGCCAGCAGCGTTCAAGACACCTATGGCTACACCTTC. It yields the protein CASSVQDTYGYTF. Complete variable domain (other parts from reference TRBV9 and TRBJ1-2): DSGVTQTPKHLITATGQRVTLRCSPRSGDLSVYWYQQSLDQGLQFLIQYYNGEERAKGNILERFSAQQFPDLHSELNLSSLELGDSALYFCASSVQDTYGYTFGSGTRLTVV.

This clone was found a few times. This chain uses TRBV4-2 with TRBJ2-3; the match to TRBD2 covers 8 bases. Germline-derived CDR1 and CDR2 are LGHNA and YNFKEQ. The CDR3 has 16 amino acids. V lost 5 bases to trimming and J lost 2 bases; unmatched junction nucleotides: 9. CDR3 nucleotides: TGTGCCAGCAGCTTCCGCGGGAGGCCCCACACAGATACGCAGTATTTT. Translating gives CASSFRGRPHTDTQYF.

The chain combines TRBV10-3 with TRBJ2-7; D is unresolved. The ends were cut back, 5 bases at V and 4 bases at J, with 12 bases in the middle. The CDR3 covers 13 residues. The V gene's germline CDR1 is ENHRY and CDR2 SYGVKD. CDR3 region: CAISPSQNYEQYF. The DNA for the CDR3 is TGTGCCATCAGTCCATCTCAAAATTACGAGCAGTACTTC.

The rearrangement uses TRBV7-6 and TRBJ1-1, with D perhaps TRBD1 (5 bases). The CDR3 totals 15 residues. The V end lost 5 bases, the J end lost 1 base, and 14 bases lay between the germline ends. Per germline, CDR1 SGHVS and CDR2 FNYEAQ. This chain's CDR3 is CASSPMRGANTEAFF. The CDR3 DNA reads as TGTGCCAGCAGCCCCATGCGAGGGGCGAACACTGAAGCTTTCTTT.

The genes are TRBV15 and TRBJ2-4; 7 nucleotides agree with TRBD2. CDR3 length: 12 amino acids. Germline lookup yields CDR1 LNHNV and CDR2 YYDKDF (reference sequence). V shed 6 bases and J 7 bases; nucleotides not matched to a gene: 3. CDR3 sequence reads: CATRGEGNIQYF. CDR3 nucleotide sequence: TGTGCCACCAGAGGGGAGGGGAACATTCAGTACTTC. The variable domain in full, with the rest retrieved from reference TRBV15 and TRBJ2-4, is DAMVIQNPRYQVTQFGKPVTLSCSQTLNHNVMYWYQQKSSQAPKLLFHYYDKDFNNEADTPDNFQSRRPNTSFCFLDIRSPGLGDTAMYLCATRGEGNIQYFGAGTRLSVL.

This chain connects TRBV29-1 to TRBJ2-5, with D possibly matching TRBD1 (6 bases). The CDR3 extends over 14 amino acids. Germline CDR1 reads SQVTM; CDR2 reads ANQGSEA. Trimming cost V 7 bases and J 1 base, with 16 bases left between them. The CDR3 bases are TGCAGCGCCCCGCTGGGGGCCCTCCAAGAGACCCAGTACTTC. Translating it yields CSAPLGALQETQYF.

The rearrangement joins TRBV15 to TRBJ2-5; 10 nucleotides agree with TRBD2. Germline CDR1 LNHNV, CDR2 YYDKDF (reference sequence). Unmatched junction bases numbered 4, after V lost 5 bases and J lost 1 base. The CDR3 spans 15 residues. The CDR3 reads CATSETSGAQETQYF. CDR3 DNA: TGTGCCACCAGCGAAACTAGCGGGGCCCAAGAGACCCAGTACTTC.

The chain is built from TRBV14 and TRBJ2-4, with a possible D match to TRBD1 (6 bases). Trimming removed 2 bases at V and 7 bases at J, with 6 bases between. Germline V gene lookup returns CDR1 SGHDN and CDR2 FVKESK. This CDR3 has 12 residues. The CDR3 spells CASSQTGNIQYF. The CDR3 DNA reads as TGTGCCAGCAGCCAAACAGGGAACATTCAGTACTTC.

The V and J genes are TRBV5-4 and TRBJ2-5, with D possibly matching TRBD1 (5 bases). V shed 3 bases and J shed 2 bases, with 11 bases lying between them. The CDR3 covers 14 residues. CDR1 is SGHNT, CDR2 YYREEE, per germline (reference sequence). Here the CDR3 reads CASSSVQVQETQYF. The CDR3 coding sequence is TGTGCCAGCAGCTCGGTACAGGTTCAAGAGACCCAGTACTTC.

The V and J genes are TRBV6-4 and TRBJ2-2; 9 bases fit TRBD2. Germline CDR1 and CDR2: MRHNA and SNTAGT. V dropped 3 bases and J dropped 3; count of bases not matched to a gene: 2. The CDR3 consists of 15 residues. CDR3 amino acids: CASSEVAGDTGELFF. Here the CDR3 DNA reads TGTGCCAGCAGTGAAGTAGCGGGAGACACCGGGGAGCTGTTTTTT.

The rearrangement uses TRBV15 and TRBJ1-5; D not certain. CDR1 and CDR2 (germline): LNHNV, YYDKDF (reference sequence). V was shortened by 3 bases and J by 3 bases, with 6 bases between the two germline ends. The length of the CDR3 is 13 residues. The CDR3 DNA follows: TGTGCCACCAGCAGGGGTATCAATCAGCCCCAGCATTTT. This encodes CATSRGINQPQHF.

The chain joins TRBV7-3 to TRBJ2-1; the match to TRBD2 covers 7 bases. V lost 5 bases and J lost 2; bases outside the gene matches: 3. The CDR3 has 14 amino acids. Germline V gene lookup returns CDR1 SGHTA and CDR2 FQGTGA. The CDR3, as DNA: TGTGCCAGCAGCAGGGGAGGGCCCTACAATGAGCAGTTCTTC. As protein: CASSRGGPYNEQFF. The full variable domain, in which reference TRBV7-3 and TRBJ2-1 provide the parts outside the CDR3, is GAGVSQTPSNKVTEKGKYVELRCDPISGHTALYWYRQSLGQGPEFLIYFQGTGAADDSGLPNDRFFAVRPEGSVSTLKIQRTERGDSAVYLCASSRGGPYNEQFFGPGTRLTVL.